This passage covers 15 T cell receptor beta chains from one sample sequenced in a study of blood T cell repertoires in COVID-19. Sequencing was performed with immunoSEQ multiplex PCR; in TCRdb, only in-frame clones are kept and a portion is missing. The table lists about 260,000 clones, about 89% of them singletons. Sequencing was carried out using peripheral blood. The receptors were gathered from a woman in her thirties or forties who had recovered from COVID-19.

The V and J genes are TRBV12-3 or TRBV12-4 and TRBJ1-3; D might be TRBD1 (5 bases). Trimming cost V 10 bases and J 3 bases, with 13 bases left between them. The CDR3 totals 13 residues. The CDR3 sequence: CAMNGGFGNTIYF. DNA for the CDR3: TGTGCCATGAACGGGGGGTTTGGAAACACCATATATTTT.

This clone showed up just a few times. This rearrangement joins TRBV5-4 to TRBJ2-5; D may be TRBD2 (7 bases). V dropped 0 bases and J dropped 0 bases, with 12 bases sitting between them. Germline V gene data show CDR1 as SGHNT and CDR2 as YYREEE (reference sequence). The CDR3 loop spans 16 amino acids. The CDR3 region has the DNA TGTGCCAGCAGCTTGGGGGGGCGGGGGCACCAAGAGACCCAGTACTTC. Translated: CASSLGGRGHQETQYF.

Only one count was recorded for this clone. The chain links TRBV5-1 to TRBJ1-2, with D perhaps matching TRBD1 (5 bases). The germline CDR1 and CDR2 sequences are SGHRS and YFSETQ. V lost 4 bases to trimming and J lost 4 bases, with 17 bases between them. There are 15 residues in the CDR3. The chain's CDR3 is CASSPAAGRGYGYTF. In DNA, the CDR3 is TGCGCCAGCAGCCCCGCGGCGGGGAGGGGCTATGGCTACACCTTC.

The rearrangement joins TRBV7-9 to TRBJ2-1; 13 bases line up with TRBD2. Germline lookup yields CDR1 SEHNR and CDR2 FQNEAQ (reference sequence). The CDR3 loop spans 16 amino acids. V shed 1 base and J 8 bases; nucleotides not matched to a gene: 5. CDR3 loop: CASSLGTSGGVYEQFF. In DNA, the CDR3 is TGTGCCAGCAGCTTAGGGACTAGCGGGGGTGTTTATGAGCAGTTCTTC.

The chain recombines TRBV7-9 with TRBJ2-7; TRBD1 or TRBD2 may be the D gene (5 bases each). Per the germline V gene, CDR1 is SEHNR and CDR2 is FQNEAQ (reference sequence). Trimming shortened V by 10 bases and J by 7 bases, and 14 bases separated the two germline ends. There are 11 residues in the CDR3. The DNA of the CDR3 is TGTGCCACCAGAGGGGATGGGGAGCAGTACTTC. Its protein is CATRGDGEQYF.

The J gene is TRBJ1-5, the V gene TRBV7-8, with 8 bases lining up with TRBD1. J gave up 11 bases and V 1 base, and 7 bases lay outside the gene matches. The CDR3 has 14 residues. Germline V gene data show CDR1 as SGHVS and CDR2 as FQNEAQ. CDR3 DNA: TGTGCCAGCAGCTTAGACAGGGGGGGATTGGCCCAGCATTTT. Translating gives CASSLDRGGLAQHF.

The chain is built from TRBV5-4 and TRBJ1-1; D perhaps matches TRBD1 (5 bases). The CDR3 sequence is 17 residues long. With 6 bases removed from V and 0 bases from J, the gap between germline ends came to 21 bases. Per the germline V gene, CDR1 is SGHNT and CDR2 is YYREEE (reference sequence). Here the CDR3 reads CASKPGGSGDVNTEAFF. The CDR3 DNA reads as TGTGCCAGCAAACCGGGAGGGTCTGGGGACGTGAACACTGAAGCTTTCTTT.

CDR3 amino acids: CASSAQTVTDTQYF. CDR3 nucleotide sequence: TGTGCCAGCAGCGCTCAAACAGTGACAGATACGCAGTATTTT. The chain links TRBV9 to TRBJ2-3; D uncertain. Trimming removed 3 bases at V and 3 bases at J, with 11 bases between. There are 14 residues in the CDR3. From germline, CDR1 is SGDLS and CDR2 YYNGEE.

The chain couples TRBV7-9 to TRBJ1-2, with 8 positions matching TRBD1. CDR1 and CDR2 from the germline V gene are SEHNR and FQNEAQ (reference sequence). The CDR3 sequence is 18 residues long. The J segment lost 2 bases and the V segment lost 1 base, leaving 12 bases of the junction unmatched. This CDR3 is CASSLGFPARTGNYGYTF. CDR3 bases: TGTGCCAGCAGCTTAGGGTTTCCGGCCCGGACAGGGAACTATGGCTACACCTTC.

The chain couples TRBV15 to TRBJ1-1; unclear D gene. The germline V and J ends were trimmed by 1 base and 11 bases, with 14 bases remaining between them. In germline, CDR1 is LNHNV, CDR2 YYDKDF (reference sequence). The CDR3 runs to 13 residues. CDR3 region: CATSRGGSLTAFF. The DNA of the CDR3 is TGTGCCACCAGCAGAGGAGGGTCCTTAACGGCTTTCTTT.

The chain's CDR3 is CATSRDRQGFEAFF. The DNA for the CDR3 is TGTGCCACCAGCAGAGATAGGCAGGGGTTTGAAGCTTTCTTT. The chain recombines TRBV15 with TRBJ1-1, with D tentatively TRBD1 (6 bases). The CDR3 consists of 14 residues. V shed 0 bases and J shed 7 bases, with 12 bases lying between them. Germline V gene data show CDR1 as LNHNV and CDR2 as YYDKDF (reference sequence).

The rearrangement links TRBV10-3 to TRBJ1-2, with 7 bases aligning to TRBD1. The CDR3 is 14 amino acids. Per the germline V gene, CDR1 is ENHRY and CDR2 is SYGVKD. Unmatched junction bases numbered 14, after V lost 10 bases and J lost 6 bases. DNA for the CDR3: TGTGCCACCTCCGGGACAGCCACTCTCGATGGCTACACCTTC. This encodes CATSGTATLDGYTF.

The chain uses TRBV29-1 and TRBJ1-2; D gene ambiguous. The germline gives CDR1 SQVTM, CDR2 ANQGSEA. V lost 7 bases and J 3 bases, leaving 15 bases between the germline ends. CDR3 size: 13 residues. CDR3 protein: CSASSTRDYGYTF. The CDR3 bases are TGCAGCGCTTCCTCCACTCGGGACTATGGCTACACCTTC.

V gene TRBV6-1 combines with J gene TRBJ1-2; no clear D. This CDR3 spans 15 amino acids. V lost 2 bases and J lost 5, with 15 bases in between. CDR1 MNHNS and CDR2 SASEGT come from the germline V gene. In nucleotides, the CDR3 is TGTGCCAGCAGTGAATTTCGCAGGAAGGTTTATGGCTACACCTTC. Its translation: CASSEFRRKVYGYTF.

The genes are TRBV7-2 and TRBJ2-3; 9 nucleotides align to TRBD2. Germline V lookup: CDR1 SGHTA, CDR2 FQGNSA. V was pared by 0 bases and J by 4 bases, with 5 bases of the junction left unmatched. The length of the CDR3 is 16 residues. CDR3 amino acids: CASSLAGGGASDTQYF. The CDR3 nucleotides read TGTGCCAGCAGCTTAGCGGGCGGGGGGGCTTCAGATACGCAGTATTTT.